The 23 T cell receptor beta chains below were found in one sample sequenced in a study of T cells in Graves' hyperthyroidism and ophthalmopathy. Amplified TCR beta CDR3 regions came from RNA transcripts. The study used the HTBI primer set for a first-round RT-PCR of the TCR CDR3. MiXCR, run by TCRdb on the multiplex PCR reads, gives a single entry per CDR3 protein. The table records roughly 400,000 distinct CDR3 sequences, over 11% of them present only once. Sequences were obtained from blood. The receptors stem from a man aged 50 or older with Graves' ophthalmopathy.

In this sample, this clonotype turned up many times. V gene TRBV6-1 combines with J gene TRBJ2-5, with 7 bases identical to TRBD1. In germline, CDR1 is MNHNS, CDR2 SASEGT. The V and J ends lost 6 bases and 5 bases, in that order; junction bases with no gene match: 6. The CDR3 runs 13 residues. CDR3 loop: CASSQGVRETQYF. The CDR3 DNA sequence: TGTGCCAGCAGCCAGGGGGTTCGCGAGACCCAGTACTTC.

The table lists this clonotype with many counts. The rearrangement joins TRBV3-1 to TRBJ2-1; D is perhaps TRBD2 (6 bases). V lost 1 base and J lost 8, with 9 bases in between. The CDR3 contains 13 residues. Germline V gene data show CDR1 as LGHDT and CDR2 as YNNKEL (reference sequence). The CDR3 DNA sequence: TGTGCCAGCAGCCAAGGGGGGGACGATGAGCAGTTCTTC. Translation: CASSQGGDDEQFF.

Ten or more counts support this clonotype. The chain uses TRBV10-3 and TRBJ2-7; 7 bases are shared with TRBD1. This CDR3 region has 13 residues. Trimming cost V 4 bases and J 2 bases; bases outside gene matches: 2. Germline lookup yields CDR1 ENHRY and CDR2 SYGVKD. CDR3 coding DNA: TGTGCCATCAGTGCGCAGGGGGCCTACGAGCAGTACTTC. It specifies CAISAQGAYEQYF.

This clonotype was detected many times. The V call is TRBV30, the J call TRBJ2-3, with 8 bases lining up with TRBD1. Looked up from germline, CDR1 is GTSNPN and CDR2 is SVGIG (reference sequence). Unmatched junction bases numbered 12, after V lost 5 bases and J lost 2 bases. This CDR3 has 16 amino acids. The CDR3 nucleotides are TGTGCCTGGGGGGAGAGGACAGGGAGCCTCACAGATACGCAGTATTTT. Encoded protein: CAWGERTGSLTDTQYF.

There are a few counts of this clonotype. The V call is TRBV3-1, the J call TRBJ2-3; D is tentatively TRBD1 or TRBD2 (5 bases each). The CDR3 spans 15 residues. Germline CDR1 LGHDT, CDR2 YNNKEL (reference sequence). V lost 4 bases, J lost 5 bases, and 16 bases lay in between. CDR3 amino acids: CASSPGRMSVDTQYF. CDR3 nucleotides: TGTGCCAGCAGCCCGGGACGAATGTCGGTAGATACGCAGTATTTT.

In this sample, this clonotype turned up once. V usage is TRBV20-1 and J usage is TRBJ2-7, with TRBD2 identical over 8 bases. The V gene's germline CDR1 is DFQATT and CDR2 SNEGSKA (reference sequence). CDR3 length: 15 amino acids. With 0 bases clipped from V and 0 bases from J, the junction kept 4 bases outside the gene matches. The CDR3 protein is CSAREPGTSSYEQYF. The DNA of the CDR3 is TGCAGTGCTAGAGAACCGGGGACTAGCTCCTACGAGCAGTACTTC.

This clonotype was detected many times. V is TRBV18 and J is TRBJ2-1, with TRBD1 matching over 8 bases. The length of the CDR3 is 17 residues. Germline CDR1 reads KGHSH; CDR2 reads LQKENI. Losses at the gene ends were 0 bases for V and 4 bases for J; bases not matched to a gene: 8. The CDR3 here is CASSPPNRGTGYNEQFF. The CDR3 DNA sequence: TGTGCCAGCTCACCACCGAATAGGGGGACAGGTTACAATGAGCAGTTCTTC.

This clonotype turned up a few times. This chain joins TRBV10-2 and TRBJ1-5; D is ambiguous. The ends were cut back, 8 bases at V and 4 bases at J, with 15 bases in the middle. Germline CDR1 WSHSY, CDR2 SAAADI. The CDR3 contains 14 residues. As DNA, the CDR3 is TGCGCCAGCCGAGTGGTAGGCCCTAATCAGCCCCAGCATTTT. It codes for CASRVVGPNQPQHF.

The sample holds many counts of this clonotype. The chain links TRBV27 to TRBJ1-1; D is unclear. Between the trimmed V and J ends, which lost 3 bases and 0 bases, there was a span of 11 bases. Germline V gene lookup returns CDR1 MNHEY and CDR2 SMNVEV (reference sequence). This CDR3 has 15 residues. CDR3 sequence reads: CASSFGRTLNTEAFF. CDR3 nucleotide sequence: TGTGCCAGCAGTTTTGGGCGGACCCTGAACACTGAAGCTTTCTTT.

Ten or more counts support this clonotype. V usage is TRBV20-1 and J usage is TRBJ1-2; TRBD1 agrees at 12 bases. CDR1 DFQATT and CDR2 SNEGSKA come from the germline V gene (reference sequence). CDR3 length: 16 amino acids. V lost 3 bases, J lost 3 bases, and 8 bases stayed unmatched. The CDR3 spells CSARGTGGSSYYGYTF. The CDR3 nucleotides read TGCAGTGCTAGGGGGACAGGGGGCTCAAGCTACTATGGCTACACCTTC.

This clonotype was seen many times. The chain carries TRBV11-2 and TRBJ2-2; D remains unclear. Germline V gives CDR1 SGHAT, CDR2 FQNNGV. With 5 bases removed from V and 1 base from J, the gap between germline ends came to 17 bases. The CDR3 length is 17 residues. The CDR3 protein is CASSTLRKVRNTGELFF. The CDR3, as DNA: TGTGCCAGCAGCACATTACGGAAGGTCAGGAACACCGGGGAGCTGTTTTTT.

In this sample, this clonotype turned up many times. The chain uses TRBV19 and TRBJ2-7; 9 bases agree with TRBD1. The CDR3 covers 15 residues. Trimming at V came to 11 bases and at J to 1 base, leaving 12 bases not matched to a gene. Germline V gives CDR1 LNHDA, CDR2 SQIVND (reference sequence). CDR3 DNA sequence: TGTGCCGCCAGCAGCAGACAGGGGGGGTCCTACGAGCAGTACTTC. Protein: CAASSRQGGSYEQYF.

The chain employs TRBV28 and TRBJ1-6; D unresolved. The CDR3 length is 13 residues. CDR1 and CDR2 from the germline V gene are MDHEN and SYDVKM. V dropped 3 bases and J dropped 11 bases, with 11 bases sitting between them. The CDR3 region has the DNA TGTGCCAGCAGTTTGACATCAAAGACACCCCTCCACTTT. This gives the protein CASSLTSKTPLHF. The full variable domain, in which reference TRBV28 and TRBJ1-6 provide the parts outside the CDR3, is DVKVTQSSRYLVKRTGEKVFLECVQDMDHENMFWYRQDPGLGLRLIYFSYDVKMKEKGDIPEGYSVSREKKERFSLILESASTNQTSMYLCASSLTSKTPLHFGNGTRLTVT.

Many counts were recorded for this clonotype. V usage is TRBV30 and J usage is TRBJ2-7; 7 bases are a match to TRBD1. The CDR3 is 13 residues long. The germline CDR1 and CDR2 sequences are GTSNPN and SVGIG (reference sequence). Trimming removed 1 base from V and 2 bases from J; junction bases left unmatched: 2. The CDR3 is CAWSAGQTYEQYF. The CDR3 bases are TGTGCCTGGAGTGCGGGACAGACCTACGAGCAGTACTTC.

This clonotype was detected ten times or more. The genes are TRBV20-1 and TRBJ2-7; 16 bases line up with TRBD2. This CDR3 has 19 amino acids. The germline CDR1 and CDR2 sequences are DFQATT and SNEGSKA (reference sequence). V was pared by 3 bases and J by 6 bases, with 17 bases of the junction left unmatched. The CDR3, as DNA: TGCAGTGCTAGCCCGGGACTAGCGGGAGGGCTAAGAGTAACCCTCGAGCAGTACTTC. Translated: CSASPGLAGGLRVTLEQYF.

This clonotype showed up many times. V gene TRBV27 combines with J gene TRBJ1-4; D gene ambiguous. The V gene lost 5 bases and the J gene lost 11 bases, with 27 bases spanning the gap. The CDR3 is 17 amino acids. Germline V lookup: CDR1 MNHEY, CDR2 SMNVEV (reference sequence). This CDR3 is CASSHLEAGGMRLKLFF. The DNA for the CDR3 is TGTGCCAGCAGTCACCTCGAAGCAGGCGGGATGAGGTTGAAACTGTTTTTT.

This chain joins TRBV29-1 and TRBJ1-4; possible D gene TRBD1, 5 bases. This CDR3 comprises 15 residues. V dropped 8 bases and J dropped 8 bases, with 24 bases sitting between them. Per the germline V gene, CDR1 is SQVTM and CDR2 is ANQGSEA. CDR3 bases: TGCAGCCTATGCAGGGTGGGCGGATATGTAGAAAAACTGTTTTTT. It yields the protein CSLCRVGGYVEKLFF. Together with reference TRBV29-1 and TRBJ1-4, the CDR3 gives the full variable domain: SAVISQKPSRDICQRGTSLTIQCQVDSQVTMMFWYRQQPGQSLTLIATANQGSEATYESGFVIDKFPISRPNLTFSTLTVSNMSPEDSSIYLCSLCRVGGYVEKLFFGSGTQLSVL.

This clonotype has at least ten counts. The chain carries TRBV20-1 and TRBJ2-5, with D perhaps matching TRBD1 (5 bases). Germline assignment: CDR1 DFQATT and CDR2 SNEGSKA (reference sequence). The CDR3 consists of 15 residues. Trimming cost V 3 bases and J 5 bases, with 19 bases left between them. The CDR3 reads CSARNPEGARETQYF. The CDR3 nucleotides read TGCAGTGCTAGGAACCCGGAAGGGGCGAGGGAGACCCAGTACTTC.

This clonotype occurred many times. V and J are TRBV12-3 or TRBV12-4 and TRBJ2-1; 7 bases fit TRBD1. The CDR3 is made up of 15 amino acids. The trim removed 8 bases at V and 4 bases at J, leaving 11 bases unmatched. Here the CDR3 reads CASGHRGGAYNEQFF. CDR3 nucleotides: TGTGCCAGCGGACACCGAGGGGGCGCTTACAATGAGCAGTTCTTC.

The rearrangement uses TRBV20-1 and TRBJ2-1, with D possibly being TRBD2 (6 bases). V lost 2 bases, J lost 1 base, and 15 bases lay in between. Germline lookup yields CDR1 DFQATT and CDR2 SNEGSKA (reference sequence). The CDR3 contains 16 residues. CDR3 sequence (DNA): TGCAGTGCTAGACCCCCGACTAGTCGGTCCTACAATGAGCAGTTCTTC. Translated: CSARPPTSRSYNEQFF.

The chain couples TRBV15 to TRBJ2-4, with 7 bases aligning to TRBD1. The germline CDR1 and CDR2 sequences are LNHNV and YYDKDF (reference sequence). The CDR3 totals 19 residues. V lost 1 base and J lost 0; bases outside the gene matches: 12. The CDR3 nucleotides are TGTGCCACCAGCAGAGGGCCCCTAGACAGGGACCTAGCCAAAAACATTCAGTACTTC. Translation: CATSRGPLDRDLAKNIQYF.

The chain carries TRBV9 and TRBJ1-6; D might be TRBD1 (5 bases). Germline CDR1 and CDR2: SGDLS and YYNGEE. The CDR3 length is 14 residues. V lost 4 bases and J 5 bases, leaving 10 bases between the germline ends. Here the CDR3 reads CASSQGTDNSPLHF. In nucleotides, the CDR3 is TGTGCCAGCAGCCAAGGGACTGATAATTCACCCCTCCACTTT.

This clonotype was found a few times. This rearrangement joins TRBV28 to TRBJ1-5; D is unclear. The CDR3 extends over 13 amino acids. Looked up from germline, CDR1 is MDHEN and CDR2 is SYDVKM. Trimming left V 5 bases short and J 6 bases short, with 11 bases between. CDR3 bases: TGTGCCAGCAGTCGGATCCAAGGTCAGCCCCAGCATTTT. Its translation: CASSRIQGQPQHF.